This T cell receptor beta chain came from a study of blood T cell repertoires in COVID-19. Background on the study: Acute and convalescent COVID-19 samples came from the United States, Italy and Spain. PBMCs, B-cell-depleted T cells, or T cells were the source of the cDNA or gDNA that made up the material.

Per the original data handling: Scientists estimated how many nucleated cells there were by amplifying reference gene primers. Produced via immunoSEQ multiplex PCR; TCRdb's table is partial and in-frame only. V and J calls and clone size are those listed in that table; D and trimming were worked out from the DNA. The table has approximately 240,000 clones, approximately 80% seen once. V dropped 4 bases and J dropped 4 bases, with 14 bases sitting between them. The CDR3 runs 15 residues. Per germline, CDR1 SGHRS and CDR2 YFSETQ. The genes are TRBV5-1 and TRBJ2-2; TRBD2 might be the D (6 bases). Sequencing input: peripheral blood. The origin of this receptor is a woman aged 80 or older with active or convalescent COVID-19. CDR3 nucleotide sequence: TGCGCCAGCAGCGCATCCGGGACTGTCACCGGGGAGCTGTTTTTT. It translates to CASSASGTVTGELFF.